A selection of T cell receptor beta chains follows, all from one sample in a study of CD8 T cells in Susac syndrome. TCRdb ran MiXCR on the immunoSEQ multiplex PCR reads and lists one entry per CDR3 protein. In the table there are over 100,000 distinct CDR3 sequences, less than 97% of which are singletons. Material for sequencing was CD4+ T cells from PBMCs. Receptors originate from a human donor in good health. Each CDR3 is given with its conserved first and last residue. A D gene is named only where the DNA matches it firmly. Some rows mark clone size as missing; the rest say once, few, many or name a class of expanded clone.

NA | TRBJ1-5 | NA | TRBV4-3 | TGCGCCAGCAGCCAAGAAACCGGACAGCCCCAGCATTTT | CASSQETGQPQHF
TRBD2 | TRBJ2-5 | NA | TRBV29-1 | TGCAGCGTTGAAGTCTTAGCGGGAGCGAGGGAGACCCAGTACTTC | CSVEVLAGARETQYF
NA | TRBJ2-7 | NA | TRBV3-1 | TGTGCCAGCAGCCAAGGCAGATCCTACGAGCAGTACTTC | CASSQGRSYEQYF
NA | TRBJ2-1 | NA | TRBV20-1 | TGCAGTGCTAGAGATATACGGGCAGCTACCTACAATGAGCAGTTCTTC | CSARDIRAATYNEQFF
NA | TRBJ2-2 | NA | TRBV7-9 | TGTGCCAGCAGCTTCAGCGCCGGGGAGCTGTTTTTT | CASSFSAGELFF
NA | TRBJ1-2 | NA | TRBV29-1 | TGCAGCGTCCGAAGGGGCCTATATGGCTACACCTTC | CSVRRGLYGYTF
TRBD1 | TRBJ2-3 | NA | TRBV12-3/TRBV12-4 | TGTGCCAGCAGTTTTGGACAGGGCGCAGATACGCAGTATTTT | CASSFGQGADTQYF
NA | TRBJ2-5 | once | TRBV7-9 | TGTGCCAGCAGCCAGGAAGGAGAGACCCAGTACTTC | CASSQEGETQYF
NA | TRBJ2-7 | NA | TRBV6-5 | TGTGCCAGCAGTGGCTCCTACGAGCAGTACTTC | CASSGSYEQYF
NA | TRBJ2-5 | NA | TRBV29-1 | TGCAGCGTTGTTACGAGGTACCAAGAGACCCAGTACTTC | CSVVTRYQETQYF
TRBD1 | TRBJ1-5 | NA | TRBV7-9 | TGTGCCAGCAGCTTAGACAGGGGTGGTGATCAGCCCCAGCATTTT | CASSLDRGGDQPQHF
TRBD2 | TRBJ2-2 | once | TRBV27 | TGTGCCAGCAGTTTATGGGGGGGAGCCACCGGGGAGCTGTTTTTT | CASSLWGGATGELFF
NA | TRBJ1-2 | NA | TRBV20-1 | TGCAGTGCTAGTACTGCATATGGCTACACCTTC | CSASTAYGYTF
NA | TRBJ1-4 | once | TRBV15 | TGTGCCACCAGCAGAGTTGTACTAAATGAAAAACTGTTTTTT | CATSRVVLNEKLFF
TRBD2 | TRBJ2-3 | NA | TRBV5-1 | TGCGCCAGCGGGGGGAGGGGTGGAAGCACAGATACGCAGTATTTT | CASGGRGGSTDTQYF
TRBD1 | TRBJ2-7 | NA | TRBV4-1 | TGCGCCAGCAGCCAGCGGGGACAGGGGCTCGCCTACGAGCAGTACTTC | CASSQRGQGLAYEQYF